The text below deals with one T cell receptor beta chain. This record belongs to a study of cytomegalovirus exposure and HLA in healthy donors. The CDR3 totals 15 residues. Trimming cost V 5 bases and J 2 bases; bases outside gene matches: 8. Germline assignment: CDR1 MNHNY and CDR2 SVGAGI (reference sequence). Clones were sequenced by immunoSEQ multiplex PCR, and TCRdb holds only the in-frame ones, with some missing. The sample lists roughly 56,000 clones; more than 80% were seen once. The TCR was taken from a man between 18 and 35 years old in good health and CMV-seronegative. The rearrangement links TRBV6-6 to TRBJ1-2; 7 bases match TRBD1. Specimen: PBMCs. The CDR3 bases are TGTGCCAGCAGTCTACTCCAACAGGGGAACTATGGCTACACCTTC. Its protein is CASSLLQQGNYGYTF.